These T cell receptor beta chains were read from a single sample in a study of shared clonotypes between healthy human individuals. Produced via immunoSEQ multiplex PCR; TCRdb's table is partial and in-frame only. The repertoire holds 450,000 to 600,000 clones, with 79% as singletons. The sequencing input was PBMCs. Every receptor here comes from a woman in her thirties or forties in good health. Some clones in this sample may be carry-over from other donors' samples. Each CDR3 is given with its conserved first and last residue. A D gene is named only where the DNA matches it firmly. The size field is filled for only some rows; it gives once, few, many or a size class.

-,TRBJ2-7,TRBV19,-,TGTGCCAGTAGTATCTCCGTGACAAACTACGAGCAGTACTTC,CASSISVTNYEQYF
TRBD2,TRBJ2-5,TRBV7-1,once,TGTGCCAGCAGCTTAAGCCGTAGCGGGGAGACCCAGTACTTC,CASSLSRSGETQYF
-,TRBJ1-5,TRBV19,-,TGTGCCAGTAGTACCCAGTCGGTTCAGCCCCAGCATTTT,CASSTQSVQPQHF
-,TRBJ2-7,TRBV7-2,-,TGTGCCAGCAGCTCCCTACACGATCCCCCCTACGAGCAGTACTTC,CASSSLHDPPYEQYF
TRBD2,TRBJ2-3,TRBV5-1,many,TGCGCCAGCAGCCCAAGGCGTCTAGCGGGTGGCACAGATACGCAGTATTTT,CASSPRRLAGGTDTQYF
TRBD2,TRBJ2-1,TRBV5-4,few,TGTGCCAGCAGCTTGACTAGCGGGATCTACAATGAGCAGTTCTTC,CASSLTSGIYNEQFF
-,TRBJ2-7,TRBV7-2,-,TGTGCCAGCAGCCCCGCCGGGAGAAACTACGAGCAGTACTTC,CASSPAGRNYEQYF
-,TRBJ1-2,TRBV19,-,TGTGCCAGTAGTATAGTGTTGCGGCAGTTTAACTATGGCTACACCTTC,CASSIVLRQFNYGYTF
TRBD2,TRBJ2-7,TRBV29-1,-,TGCAGCGTTCAACTAGCGGGAGTCTACGAGCAGTACTTC,CSVQLAGVYEQYF
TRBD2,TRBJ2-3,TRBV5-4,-,TGTGCCAGCTCGGACGGGACTAGTGGGAGCACAGATACGCAGTATTTT,CASSDGTSGSTDTQYF
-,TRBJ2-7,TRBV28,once,TGTGCCAGCAGTGGAGGGACAGACTACGAGCAGTACTTC,CASSGGTDYEQYF
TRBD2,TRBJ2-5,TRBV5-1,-,TGCGCCAGCAGCTCTGGACTAGCGGGGGGACAAGAGACCCAGTACTTC,CASSSGLAGGQETQYF
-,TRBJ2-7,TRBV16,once,TGTGCCAGCAGCGGGCAGGGTTGGATCGAGCAGTACTTC,CASSGQGWIEQYF
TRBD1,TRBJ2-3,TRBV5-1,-,TGCGCCAGCAGCTTGTCAGGGGGCAGGTCAGATACGCAGTATTTT,CASSLSGGRSDTQYF
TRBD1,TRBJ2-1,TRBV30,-,TGTGCCTGGAGCCAAACTCCGGGACAGTACAATGAGCAGTTCTTC,CAWSQTPGQYNEQFF